These 20 T cell receptor beta chains were sequenced from one sample in a study of graft-versus-host responses after intestinal transplantation. Using immunoSEQ multiplex PCR, the repertoire was profiled, and TCRdb retains in-frame clones only, with some absent. The table shows 37,000 or so clones, with roughly 87% occurring only once. Tissue from the graft was processed to free its intraepithelial and lamina propria lymphocytes. This sample comprised ileum tissue, obtained around 200 days after intestinal transplant. The origin of the receptors is a human patient who received an intestinal transplant, so some T cells may come from the graft donor.

This clone was observed once. V is TRBV6-5 and J is TRBJ2-3; perhaps TRBD2 as D (5 bases). Germline V gene lookup returns CDR1 MNHEY and CDR2 SVGAGI. Trimming removed 1 base from V and 0 bases from J, with 8 bases in between. The CDR3 length is 15 residues. The CDR3 DNA follows: TGTGCCAGCAGTTACTGGCGAGGGAGCACAGATACGCAGTATTTT. Amino acid sequence: CASSYWRGSTDTQYF.

This chain uses TRBV9 with TRBJ2-1, with 8 bases aligning to TRBD1. Unmatched junction bases numbered 8, after V lost 0 bases and J lost 9 bases. The CDR3 totals 15 residues. CDR1 is SGDLS and CDR2 is YYNGEE in the germline V gene. CDR3 in amino acids: CASSVALDRVSEQFF. The CDR3 DNA reads as TGTGCCAGCAGCGTAGCTCTGGACAGGGTTAGTGAGCAGTTCTTC. The full variable domain, completed using reference TRBV9 and TRBJ2-1, is DSGVTQTPKHLITATGQRVTLRCSPRSGDLSVYWYQQSLDQGLQFLIQYYNGEERAKGNILERFSAQQFPDLHSELNLSSLELGDSALYFCASSVALDRVSEQFFGPGTRLTVL.

The chain links TRBV6-5 to TRBJ2-2, with D tentatively TRBD1 (5 bases). Trimming stripped 8 bases from V and 3 bases from J, with 10 bases between. Germline V gives CDR1 MNHEY, CDR2 SVGAGI. This CDR3 region has 13 residues. CDR3 loop: CASYRLDTGELFF. CDR3 nucleotides: TGTGCCAGCTACAGGCTGGACACCGGGGAGCTGTTTTTT.

V and J are TRBV6-1 and TRBJ1-6; D call uncertain. V lost 6 bases and J 4 bases, leaving 7 bases between the germline ends. This CDR3 spans 13 amino acids. Germline CDR1 is MNHNS and CDR2 is SASEGT. The chain's CDR3 is CASSPSYNSPLHF. DNA of the CDR3: TGTGCCAGCAGCCCATCGTATAATTCACCCCTCCACTTT.

DNA for the CDR3: TGTGCCAGCAGCTTGGGGACAGTAAACTCCTACGAGCAGTACTTC. It codes for CASSLGTVNSYEQYF. The chain joins TRBV5-8 to TRBJ2-7, with D perhaps TRBD1 (6 bases). Germline CDR1 reads SGHTS; CDR2 reads YDEGEE. The CDR3 has 15 amino acids. V lost 0 bases, J lost 0 bases, and 10 bases lay in between.

The chain links TRBV5-8 to TRBJ1-1, with a possible D match to TRBD1 (6 bases). Germline V gene lookup returns CDR1 SGHTS and CDR2 YDEGEE. This CDR3 spans 13 amino acids. Trimming shortened V by 5 bases and J by 3 bases, and 11 bases separated the two germline ends. The CDR3 DNA reads as TGTGCCAGCAGGGACAGTGCCTACACTGAAGCTTTCTTT. It encodes CASRDSAYTEAFF.

A word on this clone: A junction boundary mismatches the germline segment, possibly from a read error. The chain recombines TRBV4-1 with TRBJ2-7; 10 bases align to TRBD1. The CDR3 totals 18 residues. Per germline, CDR1 MGHRA and CDR2 YSYEKL. This chain's CDR3 is CASSQDVLGTGARGEQYF. The CDR3 DNA is TGCGCCAGCAGTCAAGATGTTTTAGGGACAGGGGCCAGAGGCGAGCAGTACTTC.

The chain combines TRBV21-1 with TRBJ1-4; TRBD1 is the table's D call and was not checked against the DNA. TRBV21-1 is assigned pseudogene status. This CDR3 is 11 amino acids long. The CDR3: CASSKAEKLFF. CDR3 DNA: TGTGCCAGCAGCAAGGCTGAAAAACTGTTTTTT.

V and J are TRBV28 and TRBJ2-3, with TRBD2 matching over 13 bases. V was clipped by 5 bases and J by 6 bases; unmatched bases: 11. The V gene's germline CDR1 is MDHEN and CDR2 SYDVKM. The length of the CDR3 is 17 residues. The CDR3 reads CASSLGLAGALGDTQYF. CDR3 sequence (DNA): TGTGCCAGCAGTCTCGGACTAGCGGGGGCCTTGGGGGATACGCAGTATTTT.

The V call is TRBV6-5, the J call TRBJ1-4, with a possible D match to TRBD1 (5 bases). The germline gives CDR1 MNHEY, CDR2 SVGAGI. The CDR3 has 14 amino acids. The ends were cut back, 7 bases at V and 7 bases at J, with 16 bases in the middle. The CDR3, as DNA: TGTGCCAGCACCACCGGGGGAAGTGGTGAAAAACTGTTTTTT. Translating it yields CASTTGGSGEKLFF.

This chain joins TRBV5-6 and TRBJ2-5, with D tentatively TRBD1 (5 bases). Judging by the DNA end, TRBJ2-7 fits better; the J call may be wrong. Germline V lookup: CDR1 SGHDT, CDR2 YYEEEE. There are 14 residues in the CDR3. The CDR3 coding sequence is TGTGCCAGCAGCTTGGACAGGATCTCCTACGAGCAGTACTTC. This gives the protein CASSLDRISYEQYF.

This rearrangement joins TRBV5-1 to TRBJ2-5; tentative D call: TRBD2 (6 bases). The CDR3 has 14 amino acids. V was clipped by 4 bases and J by 0 bases, with 10 bases between them. Germline CDR1 SGHRS, CDR2 YFSETQ. CDR3 residues: CASSPGDYQETQYF. The CDR3 DNA reads TGCGCCAGCAGCCCTGGGGACTACCAAGAGACCCAGTACTTC.

This clone turned up a few times. The J gene is TRBJ1-3, the V gene TRBV4-1; D might be TRBD1 (5 bases). Trimming removed 1 base from V and 7 bases from J, with 11 bases in between. This CDR3 contains 14 residues. Per the germline V gene, CDR1 is MGHRA and CDR2 is YSYEKL. The CDR3 nucleotides read TGCGCCAGCAGCCAAGCGGCAGGGCTGAACACCATATATTTT. This sequence encodes CASSQAAGLNTIYF.

This clone has only one observation. This sequence joins TRBV4-2 and TRBJ2-3; 10 bases are a match to TRBD2. J was trimmed by 2 bases and V by 0 bases; bases with no gene match: 5. CDR1 and CDR2 from the germline V gene are LGHNA and YNFKEQ. The CDR3 runs 17 residues. CDR3 protein: CASSQEPSGGITDTQYF. The CDR3 nucleotides are TGTGCCAGCAGCCAAGAGCCTAGCGGGGGAATCACAGATACGCAGTATTTT.

The chain has TRBV18 and TRBJ2-7; tentatively, D is TRBD2 (6 bases). The ends were cut back, 2 bases at V and 7 bases at J, with 15 bases in the middle. CDR1 is KGHSH, CDR2 LQKENI, per germline. The CDR3 totals 14 residues. For the CDR3, the DNA is TGTGCCAGCTCACCATCGGGAGAACCTAGTGAGCAGTACTTC. This codes for CASSPSGEPSEQYF.

This clone occurred once. The V and J genes are TRBV2 and TRBJ1-6; D might be TRBD1 (5 bases). There are 14 residues in the CDR3. Trimming shortened V by 4 bases and J by 9 bases, and 13 bases separated the two germline ends. The germline V gene has CDR1 SNHLY and CDR2 FYNNEI. In nucleotides, the CDR3 is TGTGCCAGCAGTGGAACAGGCCAGTTTTCACCCCTCCACTTT. It codes for CASSGTGQFSPLHF.

The chain is built from TRBV5-1 and TRBJ2-5; 10 bases line up with TRBD1. The length of the CDR3 is 16 residues. In germline, CDR1 is SGHRS, CDR2 YFSETQ. Trimming removed 2 bases from V and 5 bases from J; junction bases left unmatched: 9. This chain's CDR3 is CASSFPSTGGVETQYF. DNA for the CDR3: TGCGCCAGCAGCTTCCCGTCGACAGGGGGCGTGGAGACCCAGTACTTC. The full variable domain, completed using reference TRBV5-1 and TRBJ2-5, is KAGVTQTPRYLIKTRGQQVTLSCSPISGHRSVSWYQQTPGQGLQFLFEYFSETQRNKGNFPGRFSGRQFSNSRSEMNVSTLELGDSALYLCASSFPSTGGVETQYFGPGTRLLVL.

The J gene is TRBJ2-2, the V gene TRBV19; no clear D gene. The germline V and J ends were trimmed by 2 bases and 6 bases, with 7 bases remaining between them. This CDR3 contains 13 residues. Germline V gene sequence: CDR1 LNHDA, CDR2 SQIVND (reference sequence). This chain's CDR3 is CASSIRLAGELFF. As DNA, the CDR3 is TGTGCCAGTAGTATAAGACTGGCCGGGGAGCTGTTTTTT.

This clone was recorded once. The chain couples TRBV5-1 to TRBJ2-7; D might be TRBD2 (5 bases). Looked up from germline, CDR1 is SGHRS and CDR2 is YFSETQ. V was cut by 0 bases and J by 0 bases, with 10 bases left in between. This CDR3 contains 15 residues. CDR3 in amino acids: CASSLAGMSSYEQYF. CDR3 nucleotide sequence: TGCGCCAGCAGCTTGGCCGGGATGAGCTCCTACGAGCAGTACTTC.

This clone showed up just once. In DNA form, the CDR3 reads TGTGCCAGCAGCAAAGGACTAGCGGGGCTTGTGGATGAGCAGTTCTTC. Protein: CASSKGLAGLVDEQFF. The genes are TRBV27 and TRBJ2-1, with 12 bases that match TRBD2. The CDR3 has 16 amino acids. Germline V gene sequence: CDR1 MNHEY, CDR2 SMNVEV (reference sequence). J lost 8 bases, V lost 6 bases, and 11 bases had no gene match.